The source of this TCR beta chain is a study of vaccination and CD4 T cells after COVID-19. About this clonotype itself: Antigen: not known.

Trimming took 7 bases from V and 1 from J; bases not matched to a gene: 5. This CDR3 is built from 14 residues. Germline CDR1 reads MDHEN; CDR2 reads SYDVKM. The assay that was used to sequence DNA from cultured CD4+ T cells was the Oncomine TCR Beta short-read assay. From the PCR reads, TCRdb called clonotypes with MiXCR, one entry per CDR3 protein. The sample records about 5,100 distinct CDR3 sequences, less than 70% being singletons. Treatment reported: approximately 9-day PBMC culture with coronavirus spike peptide pools or control peptides (ViraFEST assay). The chain employs TRBV28 and TRBJ2-3; 7 bases agree with TRBD1. Sequencing was carried out using CD4+ T cells from blood, cultured in vitro. The source is a human donor who had recovered from COVID-19. DNA for the CDR3: TGTGCCAGCACCCAGGGGGTGCGCACAGATACGCAGTATTTT. Protein product: CASTQGVRTDTQYF. Full variable domain (outside the CDR3, taken from reference TRBV28 and TRBJ2-3): DVKVTQSSRYLVKRTGEKVFLECVQDMDHENMFWYRQDPGLGLRLIYFSYDVKMKEKGDIPEGYSVSREKKERFSLILESASTNQTSMYLCASTQGVRTDTQYFGPGTRLTVL.